The 12 T cell receptor beta chains listed next were all sequenced from one sample in a study of blood T cell repertoires in COVID-19. Assay: immunoSEQ multiplex PCR; the TCRdb copy retains only in-frame clones and omits some. The sample includes hundreds of thousands of clones, around 86% of them seen just once. The source material was peripheral blood. The receptors derive from a man in his 60s with acute or convalescent COVID-19.

The chain joins TRBV7-9 to TRBJ2-1; 10 nucleotides line up with TRBD2. V gave up 1 base and J gave up 5 bases; unmatched junction bases: 5. The CDR3 sequence is 16 residues long. CDR1 is SEHNR, CDR2 FQNEAQ, per germline (reference sequence). This chain's CDR3 is CASSLVGLAGDNEQFF. The CDR3 nucleotides are TGTGCCAGCAGCTTAGTCGGCCTAGCGGGGGACAATGAGCAGTTCTTC. The full variable domain, completed using reference TRBV7-9 and TRBJ2-1, is DTGVSQNPRHKITKRGQNVTFRCDPISEHNRLYWYRQTLGQGPEFLTYFQNEAQLEKSRLLSDRFSAERPKGSFSTLEIQRTEQGDSAMYLCASSLVGLAGDNEQFFGPGTRLTVL.

The chain joins TRBV5-1 to TRBJ2-7; D ambiguous. Looked up from germline, CDR1 is SGHRS and CDR2 is YFSETQ. This CDR3 has 13 amino acids. V was cut by 4 bases and J by 5 bases, with 13 bases left in between. The CDR3 DNA reads TGCGCCAGCAGCCTCACACCGACACACGAGCAGTACTTC. Protein sequence: CASSLTPTHEQYF.

The genes are TRBV19 and TRBJ2-1, with 9 positions matching TRBD1. V trimming: 5 bases; J trimming: 3 bases; junction bases outside the gene matches: 5. CDR1 LNHDA and CDR2 SQIVND come from the germline V gene (reference sequence). This CDR3 has 15 amino acids. CDR3 DNA: TGTGCCAGTAGTCCACAGGGGGCGGTCTACAATGAGCAGTTCTTC. The encoded protein is CASSPQGAVYNEQFF.

The genes are TRBV12-3 or TRBV12-4 and TRBJ2-1; D not resolved. The ends were cut back, 6 bases at V and 12 bases at J, with 15 bases in the middle. The CDR3 runs to 12 residues. This CDR3 reads CASSFDWYGQFF. The CDR3 DNA reads TGTGCCAGCAGCTTCGACTGGTACGGGCAGTTCTTC.

V usage is TRBV7-9 and J usage is TRBJ1-5; TRBD1 matches at 10 bases. The V segment lost 7 bases and the J segment 3 bases; nucleotides outside the gene matches: 6. Per germline, CDR1 SEHNR and CDR2 FQNEAQ (reference sequence). CDR3 size: 15 residues. CDR3 in amino acids: CASTRQGAFNQPQHF. Here the CDR3 DNA reads TGTGCCAGCACCCGACAGGGGGCTTTCAATCAGCCCCAGCATTTT.

The chain is built from TRBV12-3 or TRBV12-4 and TRBJ2-7; D is unresolved. This CDR3 has 12 residues. Trimming stripped 3 bases from V and 4 bases from J, with 7 bases between. The CDR3: CASSLGYYEQYF. CDR3 DNA sequence: TGTGCCAGCAGTTTGGGCTATTACGAGCAGTACTTC.

The rearrangement joins TRBV25-1 to TRBJ2-7; the D gene is possibly TRBD1 (5 bases). V was trimmed by 0 bases and J by 3 bases, leaving 12 bases between them. The CDR3 has 15 amino acids. Germline CDR1 and CDR2: MGHDK and SYGVNS. CDR3 residues: CASSEYYTGNYEQYF. In nucleotides, the CDR3 is TGTGCCAGCAGTGAATATTATACAGGAAACTACGAGCAGTACTTC.

This clone was counted a single time. V is TRBV21-1 and J is TRBJ2-6; TRBD2, the D gene given by the table, was not confirmed from the DNA. TRBV21-1 is noted as a pseudogene. The CDR3 consists of 18 residues. DNA for the CDR3: TGTGCCAGCAGCAAAGACCAGGACTCCGACTCTGGGGCCAACGTCCTGACTTTC. Residues: CASSKDQDSDSGANVLTF.

The rearrangement uses TRBV4-1 and TRBJ1-3; the match to TRBD1 covers 7 bases. V shed 4 bases and J 2 bases; nucleotides not matched to a gene: 8. CDR3 length: 16 residues. Per germline, CDR1 MGHRA and CDR2 YSYEKL. In nucleotides, the CDR3 is TGCGCCAGCAGCCTTCTACAGGGGAAAACTGGAAACACCATATATTTT. Translation: CASSLLQGKTGNTIYF.

V gene TRBV5-6 combines with J gene TRBJ2-7; D is perhaps TRBD1 (5 bases). V was shortened by 3 bases and J by 6 bases, with 7 bases between the two germline ends. CDR1 SGHDT and CDR2 YYEEEE come from the germline V gene. The CDR3 is made up of 11 amino acids. CDR3 sequence: CASSSGREQYF. CDR3 nucleotide sequence: TGTGCCAGCAGCTCAGGGCGCGAGCAGTACTTC.

This rearrangement joins TRBV7-6 to TRBJ1-2, with 8 bases matching TRBD1. The CDR3 extends over 15 amino acids. CDR1 is SGHVS, CDR2 FNYEAQ, per germline. Trimming removed 6 bases from V and 2 bases from J; junction bases left unmatched: 8. The CDR3 DNA follows: TGTGCCAGCAGTCCGACCGGGACAGGCAACTATGGCTACACCTTC. Amino acids: CASSPTGTGNYGYTF.

This chain uses TRBV11-2 with TRBJ1-2, with TRBD1 matching 8 bases. The CDR3 has 13 amino acids. The J segment lost 8 bases and the V segment lost 5 bases, leaving 7 bases of the junction unmatched. Germline-derived CDR1 and CDR2 are SGHAT and FQNNGV. The CDR3 spells CASSPGGAGGYTF. The DNA for the CDR3 is TGTGCCAGCAGCCCAGGGGGCGCGGGCGGCTACACCTTC.